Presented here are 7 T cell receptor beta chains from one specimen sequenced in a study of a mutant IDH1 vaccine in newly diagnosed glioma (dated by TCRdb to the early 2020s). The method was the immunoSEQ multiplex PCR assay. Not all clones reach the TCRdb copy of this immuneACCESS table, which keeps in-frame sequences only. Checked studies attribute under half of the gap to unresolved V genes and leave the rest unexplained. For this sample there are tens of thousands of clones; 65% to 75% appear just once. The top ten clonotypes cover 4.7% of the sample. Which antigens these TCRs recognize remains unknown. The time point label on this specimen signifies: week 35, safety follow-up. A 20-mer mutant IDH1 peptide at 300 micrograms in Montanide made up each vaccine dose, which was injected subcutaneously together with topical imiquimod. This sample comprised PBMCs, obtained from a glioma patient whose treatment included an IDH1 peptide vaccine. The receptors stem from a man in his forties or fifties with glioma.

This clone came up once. The CDR3, as DNA: TGTGCCAGCAGCTTAGTAACTAACACTGAAGCTTTCTTT. This sequence encodes CASSLVTNTEAFF. This chain joins TRBV11-3 and TRBJ1-1; no clear D. The CDR3 length is 13 residues. Trimming cost V 1 base and J 2 bases, with 5 bases left between them. CDR1 is SGHNT and CDR2 is YENEEA in the germline V gene.

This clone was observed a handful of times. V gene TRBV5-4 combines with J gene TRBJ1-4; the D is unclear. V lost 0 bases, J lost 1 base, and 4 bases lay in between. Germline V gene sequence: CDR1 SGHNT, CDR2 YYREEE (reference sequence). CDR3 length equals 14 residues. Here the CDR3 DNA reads TGTGCCAGCAGCTTGGGGGGAACTAATGAAAAACTGTTTTTT. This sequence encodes CASSLGGTNEKLFF.

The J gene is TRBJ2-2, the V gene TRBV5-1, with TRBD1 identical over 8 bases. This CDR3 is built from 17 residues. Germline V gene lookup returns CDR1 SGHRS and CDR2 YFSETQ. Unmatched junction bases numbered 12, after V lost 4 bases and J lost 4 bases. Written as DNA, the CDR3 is TGCGCCAGCAGCCCCCTTGGACAGGGCCGAGGCACCGGGGAGCTGTTTTTT. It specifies CASSPLGQGRGTGELFF.

CDR3 in amino acids: CASSPRGDTEAFF. As DNA, the CDR3 is TGTGCCAGCAGCCCCAGGGGCGACACTGAAGCTTTCTTT. The chain joins TRBV5-8 to TRBJ1-1; maybe TRBD1 (6 bases). The V gene's germline CDR1 is SGHTS and CDR2 YDEGEE. The V and J ends lost 4 bases and 3 bases respectively, with 10 bases between them. The CDR3 has 13 residues.

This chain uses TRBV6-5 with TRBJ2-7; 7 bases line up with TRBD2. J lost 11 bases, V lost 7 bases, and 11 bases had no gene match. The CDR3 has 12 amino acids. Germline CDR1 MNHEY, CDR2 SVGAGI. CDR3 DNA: TGTGCCAGCAACCCTGGGGCAGGACTAGAGTACTTC. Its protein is CASNPGAGLEYF.

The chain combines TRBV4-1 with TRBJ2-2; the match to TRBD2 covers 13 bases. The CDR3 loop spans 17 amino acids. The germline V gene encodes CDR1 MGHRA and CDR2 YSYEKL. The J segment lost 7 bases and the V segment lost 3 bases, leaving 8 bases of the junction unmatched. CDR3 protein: CASSQLLGTSGVGELFF. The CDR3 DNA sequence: TGCGCCAGCAGCCAGCTCCTGGGGACTAGCGGGGTCGGGGAGCTGTTTTTT.

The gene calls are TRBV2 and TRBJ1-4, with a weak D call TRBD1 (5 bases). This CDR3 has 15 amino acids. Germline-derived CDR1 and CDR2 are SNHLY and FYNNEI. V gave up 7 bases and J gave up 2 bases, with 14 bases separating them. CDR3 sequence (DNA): TGTGCCAGCACTCAAAACGGGGGGACTAATGAAAAACTGTTTTTT. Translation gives CASTQNGGTNEKLFF.